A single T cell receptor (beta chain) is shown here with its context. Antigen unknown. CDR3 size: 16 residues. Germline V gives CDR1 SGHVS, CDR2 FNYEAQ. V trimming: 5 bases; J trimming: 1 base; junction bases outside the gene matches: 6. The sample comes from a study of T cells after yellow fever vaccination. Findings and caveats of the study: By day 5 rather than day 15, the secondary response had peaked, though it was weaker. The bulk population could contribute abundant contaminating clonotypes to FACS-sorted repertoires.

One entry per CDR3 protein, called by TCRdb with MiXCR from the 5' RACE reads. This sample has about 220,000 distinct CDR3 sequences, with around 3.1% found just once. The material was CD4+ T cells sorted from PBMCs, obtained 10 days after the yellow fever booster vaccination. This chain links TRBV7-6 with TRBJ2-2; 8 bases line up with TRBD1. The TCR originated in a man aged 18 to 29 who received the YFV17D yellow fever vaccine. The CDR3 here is CASSPGQGLNTGELFF. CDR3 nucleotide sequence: TGTGCCAGCAGCCCTGGACAGGGTTTGAACACCGGGGAGCTGTTTTTT.